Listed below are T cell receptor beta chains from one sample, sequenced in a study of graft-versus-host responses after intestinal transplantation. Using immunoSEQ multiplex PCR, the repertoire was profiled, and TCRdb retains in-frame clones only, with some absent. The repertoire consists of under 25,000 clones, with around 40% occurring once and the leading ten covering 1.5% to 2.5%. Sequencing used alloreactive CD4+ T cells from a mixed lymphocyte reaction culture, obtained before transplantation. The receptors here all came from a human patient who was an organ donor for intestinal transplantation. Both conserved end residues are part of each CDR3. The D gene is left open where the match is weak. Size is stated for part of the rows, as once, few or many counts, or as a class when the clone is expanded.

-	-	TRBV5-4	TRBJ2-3	CASSSPLGADTQYF
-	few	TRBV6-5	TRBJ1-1	CASSYSIASGTRAFF
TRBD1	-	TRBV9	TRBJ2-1	CASSARQGSYNEQFF
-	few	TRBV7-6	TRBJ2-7	CASSLASGPHTGYEQYF
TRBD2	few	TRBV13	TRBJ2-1	CASSLRAGVYNEQFF
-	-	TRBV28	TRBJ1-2	CASSPQAVGGYTF
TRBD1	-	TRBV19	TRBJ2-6	CASRQGSGANVLTF
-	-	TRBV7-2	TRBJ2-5	CASSFTRLETQYF
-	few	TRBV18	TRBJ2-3	CASSPIRSSTDTQYF
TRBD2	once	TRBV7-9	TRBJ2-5	CASSSLGGVMGETQYF
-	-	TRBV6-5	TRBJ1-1	CASSYRTQVEAFF
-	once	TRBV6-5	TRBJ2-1	CASRRPGDNEQFF
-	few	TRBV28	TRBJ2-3	CASSFRGIRVDTQYF
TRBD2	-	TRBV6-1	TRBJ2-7	CASSRLAGNYEQYF
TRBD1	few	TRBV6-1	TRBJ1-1	CASRGQGAGDTEAFF
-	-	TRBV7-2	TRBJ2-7	CASSLRTGAYEQYF
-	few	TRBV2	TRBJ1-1	CASSESGGGSEAFF
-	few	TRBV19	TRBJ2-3	CASSQDLEVTDTQYF
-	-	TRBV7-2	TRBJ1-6	CASSLSSGAGPLHF
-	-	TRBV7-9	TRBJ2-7	CASSLSGTGSYEQYF
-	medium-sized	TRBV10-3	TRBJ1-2	CAISEDGYYGYTF
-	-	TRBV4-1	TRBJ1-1	CASSQGGQGNTEAFF
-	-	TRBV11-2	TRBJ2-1	CASSLGYNEQFF
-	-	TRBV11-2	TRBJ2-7	CASSFKQVSYEQYF
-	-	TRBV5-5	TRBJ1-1	CASSFGRNTEAFF
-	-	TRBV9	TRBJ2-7	CASSVGGLSYEQYF
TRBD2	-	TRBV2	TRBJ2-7	CASSGLAGGYEQYF
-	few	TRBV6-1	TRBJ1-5	CASSEAWGDGNQPQHF
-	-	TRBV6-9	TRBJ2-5	CASSYTRQGKTQYF
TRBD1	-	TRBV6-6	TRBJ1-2	CASRTGGGGYTF
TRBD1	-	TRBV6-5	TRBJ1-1	CASNWDRDTEAFF
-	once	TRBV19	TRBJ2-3	CATSEGTGVNTDTQYF
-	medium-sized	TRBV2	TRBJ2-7	CASRNDDGTLYF
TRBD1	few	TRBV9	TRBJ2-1	CASSVTGESYNEQFF
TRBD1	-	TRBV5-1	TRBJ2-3	CASSFQGGTDTQYF
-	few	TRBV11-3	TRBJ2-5	CASSFAQQETQYF
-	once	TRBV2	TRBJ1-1	CASVPRPDGEAFF
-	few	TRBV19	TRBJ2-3	CASSIDPGGTDTQYF
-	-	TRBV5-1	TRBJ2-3	CASSPLDGYTQYF
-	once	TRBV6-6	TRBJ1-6	CASSAGHNSPLHF
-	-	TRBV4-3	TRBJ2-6	CASSQDGANSGANVLTF
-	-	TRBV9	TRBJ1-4	CASSVGVLAPGRNEKLFF
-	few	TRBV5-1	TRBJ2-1	CASSLLAGSSYNEQFF
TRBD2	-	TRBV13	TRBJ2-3	CASSAIPGVAGGRSTDTQYF
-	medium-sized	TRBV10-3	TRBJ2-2	CAISESGGGNTGELFF
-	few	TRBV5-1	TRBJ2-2	CASSSTGNTGELFF
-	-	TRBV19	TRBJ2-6	CASSGGGGWAGANVLTF
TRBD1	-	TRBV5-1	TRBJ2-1	CASSSNAGQGGEQFF
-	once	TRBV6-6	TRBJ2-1	CASSYSMAATEQFF
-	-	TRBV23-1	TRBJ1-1	CASSQPPRQRNTEAFF
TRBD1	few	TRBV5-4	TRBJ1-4	CASSFGTGDVKLFF